This TCR beta chain was captured in a study of somatic mutations in cytotoxic T cells in rheumatoid arthritis. This CDR3 has 14 residues. With 0 bases removed from V and 3 bases from J, the gap between germline ends came to 8 bases. Germline CDR1 PRHDT, CDR2 FYEKMQ (reference sequence). Isolation of the CD4+ and CD8+ populations was accomplished via positive magnetic bead selection, with purity assessed by flow cytometry. In the original processing: The authors rarely found patient CD8+ clones larger than 1% matching published virus-specific TCRB sequences. Clones were sequenced by immunoSEQ multiplex PCR, and TCRdb holds only the in-frame ones, with some missing. That table furnishes V, J and clone size, whereas the DNA furnished D and trimming. The sample shows under 20,000 clones, 85% of them seen only once.

The receptor's source is a woman in her 40s with rheumatoid arthritis. The V gene is TRBV13, the J gene TRBJ1-2; TRBD1 is a possible D gene (6 bases). The specimen sequenced was CD8+ T cells sorted from blood. CDR3 in amino acids: CASSLGGQHYGYTF. The CDR3 nucleotides read TGTGCCAGCAGCTTAGGAGGACAGCACTATGGCTACACCTTC.